The present T cell receptor (beta chain) was sequenced within a study of human T cells and chemical hapten exposure. As the library was built, unique molecular identifiers were attached to individual cDNA molecules. TCRdb ran MiXCR on the RACE reads and lists one entry per CDR3 protein. The sample shows about 69,000 distinct CDR3 sequences, approximately 35% of them seen only once. The CDR3 is 18 residues long. Trimming shortened V by 1 base and J by 0 bases, and 13 bases separated the two germline ends. Time point defined: patch test 1, 2 weeks after DPC sensitization. Documented treatment: therapeutic diphenylcyclopropenone sensitization with weekly scalp DPC.

The V and J genes are TRBV12-3 or TRBV12-4 and TRBJ2-6; D possibly matches TRBD1 or TRBD2 (5 bases each). The sequenced sample was whole blood, obtained in connection with sensitization to the hapten diphenylcyclopropenone (DPC). This TCR derives from a man aged 40-49 years with alopecia areata. Some clones in this sample may be carry-over from other donors' samples. CDR3 sequence (DNA): TGTGCCAGCAGTTTAGGAGGTGGGACGAGCTCTGGGGCCAACGTCCTGACTTTC. This gives the protein CASSLGGGTSSGANVLTF.